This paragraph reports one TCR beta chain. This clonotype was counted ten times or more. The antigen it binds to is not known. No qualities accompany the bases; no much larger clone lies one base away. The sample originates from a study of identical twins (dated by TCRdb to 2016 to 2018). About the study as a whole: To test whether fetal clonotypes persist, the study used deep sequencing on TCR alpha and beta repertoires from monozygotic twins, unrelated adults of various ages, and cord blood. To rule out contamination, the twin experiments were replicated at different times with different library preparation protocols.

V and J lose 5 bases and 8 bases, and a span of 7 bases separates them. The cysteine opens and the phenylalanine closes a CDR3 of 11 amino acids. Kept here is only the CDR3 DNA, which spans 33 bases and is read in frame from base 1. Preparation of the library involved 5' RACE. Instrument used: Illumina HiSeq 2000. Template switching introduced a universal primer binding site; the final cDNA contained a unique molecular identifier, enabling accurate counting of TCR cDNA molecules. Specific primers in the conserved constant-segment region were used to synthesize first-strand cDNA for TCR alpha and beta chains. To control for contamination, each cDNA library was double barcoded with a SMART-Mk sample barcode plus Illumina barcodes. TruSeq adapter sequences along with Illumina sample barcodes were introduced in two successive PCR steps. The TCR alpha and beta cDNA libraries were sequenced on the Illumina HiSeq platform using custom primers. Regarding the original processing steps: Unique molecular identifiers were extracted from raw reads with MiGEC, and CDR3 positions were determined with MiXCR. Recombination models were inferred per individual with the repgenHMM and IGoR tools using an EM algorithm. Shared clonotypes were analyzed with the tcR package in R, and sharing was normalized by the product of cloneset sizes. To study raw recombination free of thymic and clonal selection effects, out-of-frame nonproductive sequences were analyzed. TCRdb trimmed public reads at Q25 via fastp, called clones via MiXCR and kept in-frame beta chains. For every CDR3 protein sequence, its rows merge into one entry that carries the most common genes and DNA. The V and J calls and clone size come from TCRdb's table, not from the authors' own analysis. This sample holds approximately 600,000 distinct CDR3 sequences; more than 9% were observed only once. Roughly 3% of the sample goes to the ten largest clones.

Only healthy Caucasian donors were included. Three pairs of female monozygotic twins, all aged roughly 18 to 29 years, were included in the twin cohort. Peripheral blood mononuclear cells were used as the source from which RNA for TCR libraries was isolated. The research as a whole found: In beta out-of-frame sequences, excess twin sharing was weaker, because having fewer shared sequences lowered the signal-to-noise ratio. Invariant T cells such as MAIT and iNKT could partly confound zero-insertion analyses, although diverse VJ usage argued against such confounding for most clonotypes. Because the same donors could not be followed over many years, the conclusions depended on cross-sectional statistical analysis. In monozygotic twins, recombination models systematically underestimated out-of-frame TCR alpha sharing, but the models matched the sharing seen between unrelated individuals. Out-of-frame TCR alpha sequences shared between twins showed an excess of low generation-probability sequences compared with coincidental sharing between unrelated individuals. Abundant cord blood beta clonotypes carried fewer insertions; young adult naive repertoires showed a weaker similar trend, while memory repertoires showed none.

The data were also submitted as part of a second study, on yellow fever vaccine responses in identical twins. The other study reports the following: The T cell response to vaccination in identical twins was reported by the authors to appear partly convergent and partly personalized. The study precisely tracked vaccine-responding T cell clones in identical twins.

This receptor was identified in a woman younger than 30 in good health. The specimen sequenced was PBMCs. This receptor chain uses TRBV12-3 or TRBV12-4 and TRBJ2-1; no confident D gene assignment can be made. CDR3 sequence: CASSQSDEQFF. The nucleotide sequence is TGTGCCAGCAGTCAGAGTGATGAGCAGTTCTTC.